This T cell receptor (beta chain) was retrieved from a study of blood T cell repertoires in COVID-19. The wider study: PBMCs, B-cell-depleted T cells, or T cells were the source of the cDNA or gDNA that made up the material.

The CDR3 length is 16 residues. Trimming at V came to 6 bases and at J to 9 bases, leaving 8 bases not matched to a gene. Germline V gives CDR1 LNHDA, CDR2 SQIVND (reference sequence). The authors' processing: Reference gene primer amplification yielded estimated nucleated cell counts. Generated by immunoSEQ multiplex PCR, the TCRdb table keeps only in-frame clones and is missing some. V, J and clone size are those of that table, while D and trimming were read from the DNA. The table lists around 50,000 clones, approximately 85% of them singletons. Sequenced sample: peripheral blood. The receptor comes from a woman of 80 years or more with acute or convalescent COVID-19. The chain combines TRBV19 with TRBJ2-1; 16 nucleotides match TRBD2. The CDR3 loop is CASRRYGTSGRGEQFF. In DNA, the CDR3 is TGTGCCAGTAGACGTTACGGGACTAGCGGGAGGGGTGAGCAGTTCTTC. Drawing the rest from reference TRBV19 and TRBJ2-1, the complete variable domain is DGGITQSPKYLFRKEGQNVTLSCEQNLNHDAMYWYRQDPGQGLRLIYYSQIVNDFQKGDIAEGYSVSREKKESFPLTVTSAQKNPTAFYLCASRRYGTSGRGEQFFGPGTRLTVL.